This is a list of T cell receptor beta chains from one sample in a study of T cells in Graves' hyperthyroidism and ophthalmopathy. One entry per CDR3 protein, called by TCRdb with MiXCR from the multiplex PCR reads. The table includes about 400,000 distinct CDR3 sequences, 14% to 15% detected once. The sequencing input was blood. Receptor source: a woman younger than 45 with Graves' hyperthyroidism. Both conserved end residues are part of each CDR3. Each record gives: clone size, D gene, V gene, J gene, CDR3 protein, CDR3 DNA. The D gene is left open where the match is weak. Some rows mark clone size as missing; the rest say once, few, many or name a class of expanded clone.

few	NA	TRBV20-1	TRBJ1-5	CSARAGVEDQPQHF	TGCAGTGCTAGAGCCGGGGTGGAAGATCAGCCCCAGCATTTT
many	NA	TRBV20-1	TRBJ2-1	CTTESFDEQFF	TGCACTACAGAAAGTTTCGATGAGCAGTTCTTC
NA	NA	TRBV7-2	TRBJ2-5	CASSLSGVEETQYF	TGTGCCAGCAGCCTCTCGGGGGTGGAAGAGACCCAGTACTTC
few	NA	TRBV28	TRBJ1-6	CASNRLSSYNSPLHF	TGTGCCAGCAACCGTTTAAGCTCCTATAATTCACCCCTCCACTTT
NA	TRBD2	TRBV13	TRBJ2-7	CASSLGLTSGATYEQYF	TGTGCCAGCAGCTTAGGACTTACTAGCGGAGCTACCTACGAGCAGTACTTC
many	NA	TRBV18	TRBJ2-1	CASSTGAGGSGEQFF	TGTGCCAGCTCAACGGGGGCAGGGGGATCCGGTGAGCAGTTCTTC
many	NA	TRBV2	TRBJ1-3	CASSERGLAEGNTIYF	TGTGCCAGCAGTGAAAGGGGCTTGGCAGAAGGAAACACCATATATTTT
NA	NA	TRBV7-2	TRBJ2-1	CASSLASSYEQFF	TGTGCCAGCAGCTTAGCTTCTAGCTATGAGCAGTTCTTC
NA	TRBD1	TRBV9	TRBJ2-6	CASSAWGQQTYSGANVLTF	TGTGCCAGCAGCGCATGGGGACAGCAAACGTACTCTGGGGCCAACGTCCTGACTTTC
NA	NA	TRBV5-8	TRBJ2-7	CASSKGLRSSYEQYF	TGTGCCAGCAGCAAAGGACTTCGGAGCTCCTACGAGCAGTACTTC
many	TRBD1	TRBV28	TRBJ2-1	CASSSYRGPWSNEQFF	TGTGCCAGCAGTTCATACAGGGGGCCTTGGAGTAATGAGCAGTTCTTC
many	NA	TRBV20-1	TRBJ2-7	CSARSPTPAYEQYF	TGCAGTGCTAGATCACCTACCCCAGCCTACGAGCAGTACTTC
few	NA	TRBV2	TRBJ2-1	CASSSSPGNEQFF	TGTGCCAGCAGCTCTAGTCCCGGGAATGAGCAGTTCTTC
many	TRBD1	TRBV18	TRBJ1-4	CASSRSRDRASNEKLFF	TGTGCCAGCTCACGAAGCCGGGACAGGGCTTCTAATGAAAAACTGTTTTTT
NA	TRBD2	TRBV7-9	TRBJ2-7	CASSLAGLAGASSYEQYF	TGTGCCAGCAGCTTAGCGGGACTAGCGGGAGCGTCGTCTTACGAGCAGTACTTC
NA	TRBD1	TRBV24-1	TRBJ2-2	CATSDSTQGAAGELFF	TGTGCCACCAGTGATTCGACTCAGGGGGCGGCCGGGGAGCTGTTTTTT
many	TRBD1	TRBV28	TRBJ2-7	CASSLQPGGSYEQYF	TGTGCCAGCAGTTTACAGCCAGGGGGTTCCTACGAGCAGTACTTC
few	NA	TRBV7-6	TRBJ2-1	CASSLAALSSYNEQFF	TGTGCCAGCAGCTTAGCGGCCCTGAGCTCCTACAATGAGCAGTTCTTC
few	TRBD1	TRBV5-1	TRBJ2-7	CASNRDRDYEQYF	TGCGCCTCTAATAGGGACAGGGACTACGAGCAGTACTTC
many	NA	TRBV18	TRBJ1-1	CASSPAVNTEAFF	TGTGCCAGCTCACCGGCGGTGAACACTGAAGCTTTCTTT
many	NA	TRBV28	TRBJ2-1	CASSLLGEQFF	TGTGCCAGCAGTTTGCTGGGGGAGCAGTTCTTC
many	NA	TRBV5-1	TRBJ2-2	CASSLLAELTGELFF	TGCGCCAGCAGCCTACTCGCGGAGCTCACCGGGGAGCTGTTTTTT
NA	NA	TRBV3-1	TRBJ2-7	CASSQDLRAEQYF	TGTGCCAGCAGCCAAGATCTACGGGCCGAGCAGTACTTC
NA	NA	TRBV6-2/TRBV6-3	TRBJ1-5	CASSYRIGGEPQHF	TGTGCCAGCAGCTACCGGATCGGGGGGGAGCCCCAGCATTTT
NA	NA	TRBV6-5	TRBJ2-5	CASSYSRGWETQYF	TGTGCCAGCAGTTACTCGAGAGGATGGGAGACCCAGTACTTC
many	TRBD2	TRBV12-3/TRBV12-4	TRBJ2-3	CASSTGTSGSDTQYF	TGTGCCAGCAGCACCGGGACTAGCGGGTCAGATACGCAGTATTTT
NA	TRBD1	TRBV20-1	TRBJ2-5	CSAGDDRAGETQYF	TGCAGTGCTGGAGATGACAGGGCCGGAGAGACCCAGTACTTC
few	TRBD2	TRBV20-1	TRBJ2-7	CSARMWGLAGLKYEQYF	TGCAGTGCTAGAATGTGGGGTTTAGCGGGATTGAAGTACGAGCAGTACTTC
NA	TRBD2	TRBV5-4	TRBJ2-7	CASRPSSGYEQYF	TGTGCCAGCAGGCCGTCTAGCGGCTACGAGCAGTACTTC
NA	TRBD1	TRBV4-1	TRBJ1-5	CASSPSGTEKRYTNQPQHF	TGCGCCAGCAGCCCGTCCGGGACAGAAAAGCGGTATACAAATCAGCCCCAGCATTTT
many	TRBD2	TRBV20-1	TRBJ2-3	CSAPPSGTRFWMTSTDTQYF	TGCAGTGCTCCACCTTCCGGGACTAGATTTTGGATGACTAGCACAGATACGCAGTATTTT
NA	TRBD2	TRBV10-3	TRBJ2-7	CAISESGGSSGPWKLPYEQYF	TGTGCCATCAGTGAGTCGGGAGGGAGTAGCGGCCCTTGGAAGTTACCCTACGAGCAGTACTTC
NA	TRBD2	TRBV7-2	TRBJ2-3	CASSSTSGPDTQYF	TGTGCCAGCAGCTCTACTAGCGGTCCAGATACGCAGTATTTT
NA	NA	TRBV7-9	TRBJ1-5	CASRKQPRWEVCNNQPQHF	TGTGCCAGCAGGAAACAGCCAAGATGGGAAGTTTGTAACAATCAGCCCCAGCATTTT
NA	NA	TRBV10-1	TRBJ2-2	CASGELFF	TGCGCCAGCGGGGAGCTGTTTTTT
many	NA	TRBV3-1	TRBJ2-5	CASSQRLPGRGVETQYF	TGTGCCAGCAGCCAACGCCTTCCAGGCAGGGGAGTAGAGACCCAGTACTTC
few	NA	TRBV24-1	TRBJ2-2	CATSSSLYTGELFF	TGTGCCACCAGTTCGAGCTTGTACACCGGGGAGCTGTTTTTT
few	NA	TRBV15	TRBJ1-5	CATSRDRLDSNQPQHF	TGTGCCACCAGCAGAGATCGCCTTGATAGCAATCAGCCCCAGCATTTT
NA	NA	TRBV27	TRBJ2-7	CASSLGFSGYEQYF	TGTGCCAGCAGTTTAGGGTTCTCCGGGTACGAGCAGTACTTC
NA	NA	TRBV5-4	TRBJ2-5	CASSLKNGETQYF	TGTGCCAGCAGCTTAAAGAATGGGGAGACCCAGTACTTC
NA	TRBD1	TRBV7-9	TRBJ1-3	CASSFPDRGIGNTIYF	TGTGCCAGCAGCTTCCCCGACAGGGGGATAGGAAACACCATATATTTT
many	NA	TRBV24-1	TRBJ2-3	CATPGPTDTQYF	TGTGCCACACCGGGACCCACAGATACGCAGTATTTT
NA	TRBD2	TRBV10-3	TRBJ2-7	CAISPRLAGGSYEQYF	TGTGCCATCAGCCCCAGACTAGCGGGAGGTTCCTACGAGCAGTACTTC
many	TRBD2	TRBV6-1	TRBJ2-7	CASRPGTSGRVYEQYF	TGTGCCAGCAGACCCGGGACTAGCGGGAGGGTCTACGAGCAGTACTTC
few	TRBD2	TRBV5-1	TRBJ2-1	CASSPQTSGLYNEQFF	TGCGCCAGCAGCCCACAGACTAGCGGCCTATACAATGAGCAGTTCTTC
many	TRBD1	TRBV18	TRBJ1-5	CASSPEATGTSNQPQHF	TGTGCCAGCTCACCAGAGGCGACAGGGACTAGCAATCAGCCCCAGCATTTT
few	TRBD1	TRBV29-1	TRBJ2-7	CSARDRYYEQYF	TGCAGCGCCCGGGACAGATACTACGAGCAGTACTTC